The rows below give T cell receptor beta chains drawn from one sample of a study of shared clonotypes between healthy human individuals. Sequenced by immunoSEQ multiplex PCR; TCRdb stores in-frame clones only, minus some. The table has 2 million to 2.5 million clones, more than 80% seen once. Material for sequencing was naive CD4+ T cells from PBMCs. All receptors derive from a young man in good health. Some clones in this sample may be carry-over from other donors' samples. Both conserved end residues are part of each CDR3. A D gene is named only where the DNA matches it firmly.

15	TRBJ2-7	TRBV11-2	TRBD1	CASSPLDRGLTEQYF	TGTGCCAGCAGCCCTCTGGACAGGGGGCTTACGGAGCAGTACTTC
16	TRBJ1-1	TRBV10-2	.	CASSEWGPIRDTEAFF	TGCGCCAGCAGTGAGTGGGGGCCCATCAGGGACACTGAAGCTTTCTTT
18	TRBJ2-1	TRBV10-3	TRBD1	CAISESRGGRDSYNEQFF	TGTGCCATCAGTGAGTCGAGAGGGGGCAGGGACTCCTACAATGAGCAGTTCTTC
16	TRBJ2-3	TRBV28	TRBD2	CASSRTGLAGKDTQYF	TGTGCCAGCAGCCGAACGGGACTAGCGGGAAAAGATACGCAGTATTTT
16	TRBJ1-2	TRBV9	.	CASSVDPAGDVSGYTF	TGTGCCAGCAGCGTAGATCCGGCAGGGGATGTCTCTGGCTACACCTTC
14	TRBJ1-2	TRBV7-8	.	CASSRSGVRYGYTF	TGTGCCAGCAGTCGTAGTGGAGTTAGGTATGGCTACACCTTC
18	TRBJ1-1	TRBV5-1	TRBD1	CASSPRTGQLRGNTEAFF	TGCGCCAGCAGCCCTCGGACAGGCCAACTCAGAGGGAACACTGAAGCTTTCTTT
14	TRBJ1-4	TRBV7-2	.	CASSLDGFNEKLFF	TGTGCCAGCAGCCTGGATGGGTTTAATGAAAAACTGTTTTTT
14	TRBJ1-2	TRBV5-1	.	CASSLVGSNYGYTF	TGCGCCAGCAGCTTGGTTGGCAGTAACTATGGCTACACCTTC
14	TRBJ2-5	TRBV27	TRBD2	CASSQLAAKETQYF	TGTGCCAGCAGTCAACTAGCGGCCAAAGAGACCCAGTACTTC
14	TRBJ2-3	TRBV7-3	TRBD1	CASTGGVSTDTQYF	TGTGCCAGCACAGGGGGCGTTAGCACAGATACGCAGTATTTT
16	TRBJ2-1	TRBV5-1	TRBD2	CASSSIAGGPIREQFF	TGCGCCAGCAGCTCGATAGCGGGAGGGCCAATTCGTGAGCAGTTCTTC
13	TRBJ2-5	TRBV5-1	.	CASSLAVEETQYF	TGCGCCAGCAGCTTGGCTGTAGAGGAGACCCAGTACTTC
15	TRBJ2-5	TRBV19	.	CASSIQGKGGETQYF	TGTGCCAGTAGTATTCAGGGCAAAGGGGGAGAGACCCAGTACTTC